These T cell receptor beta chains were read from a single sample in a study of identifying expanded T cells in peripheral blood. Clones were read by immunoSEQ multiplex PCR, and TCRdb kept only the in-frame ones, dropping some. The sample lists around 100,000 clones; around 89% were seen once. Sequencing was performed on blood. The receptors here all came from a person aged 18 to 70 in good health. Both conserved end residues are part of each CDR3. D genes are given only for firm matches. Size values are once, few and many counts, or a class for expanded clones, and some rows have none.

d_call clone_size j_call v_call cdr3_aa cdr3_nt
NA NA TRBJ1-3 TRBV6-5 CASSQTSGNTIYF TGTGCCAGCAGTCAGACTTCTGGAAACACCATATATTTT
NA few TRBJ1-5 TRBV19 CASSIGSALDQPQHF TGTGCCAGTAGTATAGGCTCCGCTCTAGATCAGCCCCAGCATTTT
TRBD2 NA TRBJ2-1 TRBV4-3 CASSPGLGGGPYNEQFF TGCGCCAGCAGTCCTGGACTAGGCGGGGGGCCCTACAATGAGCAGTTCTTC
NA NA TRBJ1-1 TRBV5-5 CASSFERLSALSAFF TGTGCCAGCAGCTTCGAGAGACTAAGCGCATTGTCGGCTTTCTTT
NA few TRBJ2-7 TRBV7-9 CASSFSYEQYF TGTGCCAGCAGCTTTTCCTACGAGCAGTACTTC
TRBD2 NA TRBJ2-5 TRBV7-6 CASSPVWSSGEQETQYF TGTGCCAGCAGCCCCGTTTGGAGTAGCGGGGAGCAAGAGACCCAGTACTTC
NA NA TRBJ1-1 TRBV19 CASRITNTEAFF TGTGCCAGTAGGATTACGAACACTGAAGCTTTCTTT
TRBD2 once TRBJ2-1 TRBV19 CASSGEAGGQRRSSYNEQFF TGTGCCAGTAGTGGGGAAGCGGGGGGCCAGCGAAGATCCTCCTACAATGAGCAGTTCTTC
NA NA TRBJ1-2 TRBV7-1 CASSLGPDSNYGYTF TGTGCCAGCAGCTTAGGTCCAGATTCTAACTATGGCTACACCTTC
NA NA TRBJ2-3 TRBV11-1 CASSPMDGRTDTQYF TGTGCCAGCAGCCCGATGGATGGGCGCACAGATACGCAGTATTTT
NA NA TRBJ2-7 TRBV27 CASSSHRGGYEQYF TGTGCCAGCAGCTCCCACAGGGGAGGATACGAGCAGTACTTC
TRBD1 NA TRBJ1-6 TRBV11-2 CASSRDSSTPLHF TGTGCCAGCAGCCGGGACAGTTCGACACCCCTCCACTTT
TRBD1 NA TRBJ2-7 TRBV19 CASRTGTGTYEQYF TGTGCCAGTAGAACCGGGACAGGTACCTACGAGCAGTACTTC
NA NA TRBJ2-3 TRBV19 CASSKRDVDTQYF TGTGCCAGTAGTAAAAGGGACGTCGATACGCAGTATTTT
NA NA TRBJ1-1 TRBV19 CASSIGTDTEAFF TGTGCCAGTAGTATCGGCACGGACACTGAAGCTTTCTTT
NA NA TRBJ1-2 TRBV9 CASSVGAHYGYTF TGTGCCAGCAGCGTGGGGGCGCACTATGGCTACACCTTC
TRBD1 NA TRBJ2-1 TRBV2 CASSPQGADNEQFF TGTGCCAGCAGTCCTCAGGGGGCCGACAATGAGCAGTTCTTC
NA NA TRBJ1-2 TRBV5-7 CASSPNYRALYYGYTF TGTGCCAGCAGCCCCAATTACAGGGCTTTATACTATGGCTACACCTTC
NA NA TRBJ2-7 TRBV7-2 CASSPKSYYEQYF TGTGCCAGCAGCCCCAAGAGCTATTACGAGCAGTACTTC
NA NA TRBJ1-6 TRBV5-1 CASSLEGPRNSPLHF TGCGCCAGCAGCTTGGAGGGGCCTCGGAATTCACCCCTCCACTTT
TRBD1 NA TRBJ1-5 TRBV30 CAWSLTGYHQPQHF TGTGCCTGGAGCCTGACAGGGTACCATCAGCCCCAGCATTTT
NA NA TRBJ1-2 TRBV5-4 CASRGPGPYGYTF TGTGCCAGCAGGGGGCCGGGACCCTATGGCTACACCTTC
NA NA TRBJ1-1 TRBV19 CASRGGNTEAFF TGTGCCAGTAGAGGGGGGAACACTGAAGCTTTCTTT
NA NA TRBJ2-4 TRBV19 CASRGRAQRRGNIQYF TGTGCCAGTAGGGGCAGGGCCCAAAGGAGGGGAAACATTCAGTACTTC
NA once TRBJ1-6 TRBV5-6 CASQGLSRVLHF TGTGCCAGCCAGGGACTCTCTAGGGTCCTCCACTTT
NA NA TRBJ1-1 TRBV28 CASRAPGSMNTEAFF TGTGCCAGCAGGGCGCCCGGCTCGATGAACACTGAAGCTTTCTTT
TRBD1 once TRBJ2-1 TRBV4-3 CASSQGTGDGSYNEQFF TGCGCCAGCAGCCAGGGGACAGGGGACGGCTCCTACAATGAGCAGTTCTTC
NA once TRBJ2-1 TRBV7-6 CASSLGGGTDEQFF TGTGCCAGCAGCTTAGGGGGAGGGACAGACGAGCAGTTCTTC
NA NA TRBJ2-7 TRBV9 CASSRRGPGYEQYF TGTGCCAGCAGCCGACGGGGGCCGGGCTACGAGCAGTACTTC
NA NA TRBJ2-5 TRBV5-1 CASRRDGSQETQYF TGCGCCAGCAGACGGGACGGAAGCCAAGAGACCCAGTACTTC
TRBD2 NA TRBJ2-3 TRBV6-5 CASSYGGGPGTDTQYF TGTGCCAGCAGTTACGGCGGGGGGCCAGGCACAGATACGCAGTATTTT
NA NA TRBJ2-7 TRBV7-2 CASSRGSGLSYEQYF TGTGCCAGCAGCCGGGGTTCGGGGCTATCCTACGAGCAGTACTTC
TRBD1 few TRBJ1-2 TRBV10-3 CAISPTGTGGFGYTF TGTGCCATCAGCCCTACCGGGACAGGGGGCTTTGGCTACACCTTC
TRBD1 NA TRBJ2-7 TRBV15 CATKRKDRSSYEQYF TGTGCCACCAAGAGAAAGGACAGGAGCTCCTACGAGCAGTACTTC
NA NA TRBJ2-7 TRBV10-3 CAISESGRGGSYEQYF TGTGCCATCAGTGAGTCGGGCAGGGGAGGATCCTACGAGCAGTACTTC
NA NA TRBJ2-3 TRBV6-5 CASSYSKGDTQYF TGTGCCAGCAGTTACTCGAAGGGAGATACGCAGTATTTT
TRBD2 once TRBJ2-5 TRBV27 CASSHLRGGSETQYF TGTGCCAGCAGTCACCTACGGGGGGGCAGCGAGACCCAGTACTTC
NA NA TRBJ2-5 TRBV5-6 CASSLLETQYF TGTGCCAGCAGCTTGCTTGAGACCCAGTACTTC
TRBD2 NA TRBJ2-2 TRBV11-2 CASSFGFAGGNTGELFF TGTGCCAGCAGCTTCGGTTTTGCGGGGGGGAACACCGGGGAGCTGTTTTTT
NA NA TRBJ1-2 TRBV6-5 CASSEALGDGYTF TGTGCCAGCAGTGAAGCGCTGGGGGACGGCTACACCTTC
TRBD2 NA TRBJ2-5 TRBV7-8 CASSLGDYSFVYF TGTGCCAGCAGCTTAGGGGACTATTCCTTCGTTTACTTC
TRBD1 NA TRBJ1-2 TRBV27 CASSPSGGPNYGYTF TGTGCCAGCAGTCCCTCAGGGGGGCCGAACTATGGCTACACCTTC
TRBD1 NA TRBJ1-2 TRBV30 CAWRVQGADGYTF TGTGCCTGGAGGGTACAGGGGGCGGATGGCTACACCTTC
NA NA TRBJ2-7 TRBV13 CASSFSYEQYF TGTGCCAGCAGTTTCTCCTACGAGCAGTACTTC
NA NA TRBJ1-2 TRBV7-2 CASSLDVYYGYTF TGTGCCAGCAGCTTAGATGTCTACTATGGCTACACCTTC
TRBD2 NA TRBJ2-5 TRBV2 CASGAGRETQYF TGTGCCAGCGGAGCGGGGCGGGAGACCCAGTACTTC
NA NA TRBJ2-1 TRBV28 CASSLVGGPDEQFF TGTGCCAGCAGTTTGGTGGGGGGGCCCGATGAGCAGTTCTTC
TRBD1 NA TRBJ1-1 TRBV10-3 CAIRGQTGEGTEAFF TGTGCCATCAGGGGCCAGACAGGGGAGGGAACTGAAGCTTTCTTT
NA NA TRBJ1-2 TRBV6-5 CASSYQEAYTF TGTGCCAGCAGTTACCAAGAGGCCTACACCTTC
NA NA TRBJ2-7 TRBV9 CASSVYEQYF TGTGCCAGCAGCGTCTACGAGCAGTACTTC
TRBD1 NA TRBJ1-1 TRBV6-6 CASSHRGTGNTEAFF TGTGCCAGCAGTCACAGGGGGACAGGGAACACTGAAGCTTTCTTT
TRBD2 NA TRBJ2-5 TRBV4-1 CASSHGSTSGTETQYF TGCGCCAGCAGCCATGGATCGACTAGCGGGACGGAGACCCAGTACTTC
TRBD2 NA TRBJ2-2 TRBV5-1 CASSLVASGDHTGELFF TGCGCCAGCAGCTTGGTGGCTAGCGGGGATCACACCGGGGAGCTGTTTTTT
NA NA TRBJ1-1 TRBV7-9 CASSLLNEGGREAFF TGTGCCAGCAGCCTACTCAACGAAGGGGGGCGCGAAGCTTTCTTT